These 27 T cell receptor beta chains came from one sample sequenced in a study of siplizumab effects on memory and regulatory T cells. Using immunoSEQ multiplex PCR, the repertoire was profiled, and TCRdb retains in-frame clones only, with some absent. Of more than 85,000 clones in the sample, 93% were seen once. The sample was CD4+ T cells sorted from blood. The origin of the receptors is a human donor in good health.

The V gene is TRBV23-1, the J gene TRBJ2-3; D perhaps matches TRBD2 (5 bases). TRBV23-1 counts as an open reading frame of uncertain function. There are 18 residues in the CDR3. V lost 0 bases and J lost 0, with 16 bases in between. The CDR3 sequence is CASSQSEAESLSTDTQYF. The CDR3 bases are TGCGCCAGCAGTCAATCAGAAGCGGAGTCCCTTAGCACAGATACGCAGTATTTT.

The V gene is TRBV30, the J gene TRBJ2-7; maybe TRBD1 (7 bases). The CDR3 is 14 residues long. V was shortened by 5 bases and J by 5 bases, with 19 bases between the two germline ends. In germline, CDR1 is GTSNPN, CDR2 SVGIG (reference sequence). This CDR3 reads CAWQIQQGRNEQYF. For the CDR3, the DNA is TGTGCCTGGCAAATTCAACAGGGGAGGAACGAGCAGTACTTC. The full variable domain, its missing parts supplied by reference TRBV30 and TRBJ2-7, is SQTIHQWPATLVQPVGSPLSLECTVEGTSNPNLYWYRQAAGRGLQLLFYSVGIGQISSEVPQNLSASRPQDRQFILSSKKLLLSDSGFYLCAWQIQQGRNEQYFGPGTRLTVT.

V and J are TRBV7-3 and TRBJ1-6; a possible D gene is TRBD1 (5 bases). The V end lost 2 bases, the J end lost 1 base, and 12 bases lay between the germline ends. The CDR3 is 17 amino acids. Germline V gives CDR1 SGHTA, CDR2 FQGTGA. Here the CDR3 reads CASSLGRGGSYNSPLHF. CDR3 DNA sequence: TGTGCCAGCAGCTTAGGGAGGGGTGGATCCTATAATTCACCCCTCCACTTT.

The chain combines TRBV19 with TRBJ2-3; perhaps TRBD2 as D (5 bases). The germline V gene encodes CDR1 LNHDA and CDR2 SQIVND (reference sequence). V gave up 2 bases and J gave up 3 bases, with 12 bases separating them. The CDR3 is 15 amino acids. CDR3 amino acids: CASSISFRGTDTQYF. The CDR3 coding sequence is TGTGCCAGTAGTATATCGTTTCGGGGAACAGATACGCAGTATTTT.

V and J are TRBV7-9 and TRBJ1-4, with D possibly matching TRBD1 (5 bases). CDR1 and CDR2 (germline): SEHNR, FQNEAQ (reference sequence). There are 14 residues in the CDR3. V lost 2 bases and J lost 3, with 7 bases in between. The CDR3 loop is CASSLLGANEKLFF. CDR3 bases: TGTGCCAGCAGCTTATTGGGGGCTAATGAAAAACTGTTTTTT.

This clone appeared once. This chain joins TRBV11-3 and TRBJ1-1, with TRBD1 matching over 7 bases. V lost 1 base, J lost 7 bases, and 0 bases stayed unmatched. This CDR3 is built from 12 residues. The germline V gene has CDR1 SGHNT and CDR2 YENEEA. The CDR3 DNA is TGTGCCAGCAGCTTAGGACAGGGTGAAGCTTTCTTT. Translation gives CASSLGQGEAFF.

The chain has TRBV19 and TRBJ2-2; D could derive from TRBD1 or TRBD2 (5 bases each). The CDR3 covers 11 residues. Trimming left V 9 bases short and J 6 bases short, with 8 bases between. Germline V gives CDR1 LNHDA, CDR2 SQIVND (reference sequence). CDR3 DNA sequence: TGTGCCAGCGGGGACGCCGGGGAGCTGTTTTTT. Its protein product is CASGDAGELFF. The full variable domain, with the rest looked up from reference TRBV19 and TRBJ2-2, is DGGITQSPKYLFRKEGQNVTLSCEQNLNHDAMYWYRQDPGQGLRLIYYSQIVNDFQKGDIAEGYSVSREKKESFPLTVTSAQKNPTAFYLCASGDAGELFFGEGSRLTVL.

The rearrangement links TRBV5-1 to TRBJ1-1, with D possibly matching TRBD1 (5 bases). With 3 bases removed from V and 1 base from J, the gap between germline ends came to 19 bases. The CDR3 loop spans 17 amino acids. The germline gives CDR1 SGHRS, CDR2 YFSETQ. This CDR3 is CASSSQTPVGRNTEAFF. The CDR3 DNA is TGCGCCAGCAGCTCCCAAACCCCAGTGGGGCGGAACACTGAAGCTTTCTTT.

This chain uses TRBV5-1 with TRBJ1-5; D uncertain. With 0 bases removed from V and 0 bases from J, the gap between germline ends came to 7 bases. The CDR3 has 15 amino acids. Germline V gene lookup returns CDR1 SGHRS and CDR2 YFSETQ. CDR3 DNA sequence: TGCGCCAGCAGCTTGGTCGGAGATAGCAATCAGCCCCAGCATTTT. Protein: CASSLVGDSNQPQHF.

The chain carries TRBV18 and TRBJ2-7; weak D call: TRBD2 (5 bases). Germline assignment: CDR1 KGHSH and CDR2 LQKENI. The V and J ends lost 2 bases and 6 bases respectively, with 8 bases between them. The CDR3 has 12 amino acids. The DNA for the CDR3 is TGTGCCAGCTCACCAATGAGCGGCGAGCAGTACTTC. This codes for CASSPMSGEQYF.

The chain recombines TRBV7-9 with TRBJ2-3; possibly TRBD2 for D (6 bases). CDR1 and CDR2 (germline): SEHNR, FQNEAQ (reference sequence). V was trimmed by 1 base and J by 0 bases, leaving 8 bases between them. The CDR3 has 15 amino acids. The CDR3 here is CASSLVSGSTDTQYF. CDR3 nucleotide sequence: TGTGCCAGCAGCTTAGTTAGCGGTAGCACAGATACGCAGTATTTT.

As DNA, the CDR3 is TGTGCCAGCAGCTTAGCAGGGGGCTATGAAGCTTTCTTT. It encodes CASSLAGGYEAFF. This rearrangement joins TRBV7-9 to TRBJ1-1, with 7 bases lining up with TRBD1. Germline CDR1 is SEHNR and CDR2 is FQNEAQ (reference sequence). V dropped 0 bases and J dropped 7; count of bases not matched to a gene: 2. CDR3 length: 13 amino acids.

V and J are TRBV12-5 and TRBJ1-5, with unresolved D. Trimming cost V 4 bases and J 1 base, with 20 bases left between them. Germline V gives CDR1 LGHNT, CDR2 FRNRAP. This CDR3 comprises 18 residues. Here the CDR3 DNA reads TGTGCTAGTGGTTCCCTCCCGGGCCGGGGAAGAAGCAATCAGCCCCAGCATTTT. Its protein product is CASGSLPGRGRSNQPQHF.

This chain connects TRBV4-2 to TRBJ1-5, with no clear D. V lost 2 bases and J lost 2, with 10 bases in between. The CDR3 covers 15 residues. The germline CDR1 and CDR2 sequences are LGHNA and YNFKEQ. The CDR3 coding sequence is TGTGCCAGCAGCCAACGTATTGGTGGCAATCAGCCCCAGCATTTT. Its translation is CASSQRIGGNQPQHF.

The chain carries TRBV6-5 and TRBJ1-1; D possibly corresponds to TRBD1 (5 bases). The germline V and J ends were trimmed by 7 bases and 4 bases, with 10 bases remaining between them. Germline CDR1 and CDR2: MNHEY and SVGAGI. The CDR3 covers 12 residues. The CDR3 DNA reads TGTGCCAGCAACTCGGGGGGCACTGAAGCTTTCTTT. This translates into CASNSGGTEAFF.

The chain couples TRBV7-3 to TRBJ1-1; 7 bases are shared with TRBD1. Germline-derived CDR1 and CDR2 are SGHTA and FQGTGA. The CDR3 runs 11 residues. The J segment lost 14 bases and the V segment lost 5 bases, leaving 8 bases of the junction unmatched. CDR3 sequence reads: CASSPGTDHFF. CDR3 nucleotides: TGTGCCAGCAGCCCAGGGACAGACCACTTCTTT. Combining the CDR3 with reference TRBV7-3 and TRBJ1-1 gives the whole variable domain GAGVSQTPSNKVTEKGKYVELRCDPISGHTALYWYRQSLGQGPEFLIYFQGTGAADDSGLPNDRFFAVRPEGSVSTLKIQRTERGDSAVYLCASSPGTDHFFGQGTRLTVV.

This clone is a singleton in its sample. The chain has TRBV18 and TRBJ1-1, with D unclear. The germline V and J ends were trimmed by 5 bases and 1 base, with 8 bases remaining between them. Per the germline V gene, CDR1 is KGHSH and CDR2 is LQKENI. CDR3 length: 13 amino acids. The CDR3 is CASSGLENTEAFF. The CDR3 nucleotides are TGTGCCAGCTCAGGATTAGAGAACACTGAAGCTTTCTTT.

This sequence joins TRBV27 and TRBJ2-1, with D maybe TRBD1 (6 bases). The V end lost 8 bases, the J end lost 0 bases, and 26 bases lay between the germline ends. This CDR3 spans 19 amino acids. Germline lookup yields CDR1 MNHEY and CDR2 SMNVEV (reference sequence). The CDR3 loop reads CASPQSGAGDPSSYNEQFF. As DNA, the CDR3 is TGTGCCAGCCCCCAATCCGGGGCAGGGGATCCCAGCTCCTACAATGAGCAGTTCTTC.

The CDR3 bases are TGTGCCAGCAGCAGGGGTGGCACAGATACGCAGTATTTT. The encoded protein is CASSRGGTDTQYF. This chain connects TRBV11-3 to TRBJ2-3; perhaps TRBD1 as D (5 bases). The CDR3 sequence is 13 residues long. Germline V gene data show CDR1 as SGHNT and CDR2 as YENEEA. The V end lost 5 bases, the J end lost 1 base, and 7 bases lay between the germline ends.

The rearrangement uses TRBV13 and TRBJ1-2, with TRBD1 matching over 7 bases. The CDR3 extends over 12 amino acids. With 5 bases clipped from V and 5 bases from J, the junction kept 2 bases outside the gene matches. Germline CDR1 is PRHDT and CDR2 is FYEKMQ (reference sequence). This chain's CDR3 is CASSIQGYGYTF. The CDR3 DNA follows: TGTGCCAGCAGCATACAGGGGTATGGCTACACCTTC.

The V call is TRBV5-1, the J call TRBJ1-1; weak D call: TRBD1 (6 bases). CDR1 is SGHRS and CDR2 is YFSETQ in the germline V gene. The germline V and J ends were trimmed by 2 bases and 5 bases, with 13 bases remaining between them. This CDR3 has 14 residues. CDR3 in amino acids: CASSFAQGRTEAFF. The DNA of the CDR3 is TGCGCCAGCAGCTTCGCACAGGGAAGGACTGAAGCTTTCTTT. Looking up the rest from reference TRBV5-1 and TRBJ1-1 gives the full variable domain: KAGVTQTPRYLIKTRGQQVTLSCSPISGHRSVSWYQQTPGQGLQFLFEYFSETQRNKGNFPGRFSGRQFSNSRSEMNVSTLELGDSALYLCASSFAQGRTEAFFGQGTRLTVV.

This clone has only one observation. This chain connects TRBV9 to TRBJ2-1; 12 bases agree with TRBD2. The V gene end was trimmed by 0 bases and the J gene end by 5 bases; junction bases not matched to a gene: 9. There are 18 residues in the CDR3. Germline-derived CDR1 and CDR2 are SGDLS and YYNGEE. The CDR3 loop reads CASSVGLMGLAGDNEQFF. DNA of the CDR3: TGTGCCAGCAGCGTAGGATTAATGGGACTAGCGGGTGACAATGAGCAGTTCTTC.

DNA of the CDR3: TGTGCCTGGAGTGTTAAGGGGGCCCAGCCCCAGCATTTT. Encoded protein: CAWSVKGAQPQHF. V usage is TRBV30 and J usage is TRBJ1-5, with TRBD1 matching 7 bases. The CDR3 loop spans 13 amino acids. Germline V gives CDR1 GTSNPN, CDR2 SVGIG (reference sequence). The J segment lost 7 bases and the V segment lost 0 bases, leaving 3 bases of the junction unmatched. The full variable domain, completed using reference TRBV30 and TRBJ1-5, is SQTIHQWPATLVQPVGSPLSLECTVEGTSNPNLYWYRQAAGRGLQLLFYSVGIGQISSEVPQNLSASRPQDRQFILSSKKLLLSDSGFYLCAWSVKGAQPQHFGDGTRLSIL.

The CDR3 coding sequence is TGTGCCAGCAGTGCCGAGACAGTAGGCTATGGCTACACCTTC. Translated, it gives CASSAETVGYGYTF. The rearrangement uses TRBV6-1 and TRBJ1-2; possible D gene TRBD1, 5 bases. The CDR3 is 14 residues long. V lost 4 bases to trimming and J lost 4 bases, with 13 bases between them. The germline CDR1 and CDR2 sequences are MNHNS and SASEGT.

CDR3 amino acids: CASSPPSGETQYF. The CDR3, as DNA: TGTGCCAGCTCACCTCCCTCGGGGGAGACCCAGTACTTC. V gene TRBV18 combines with J gene TRBJ2-5; D may be TRBD2 (5 bases). Germline CDR1 reads KGHSH; CDR2 reads LQKENI. The CDR3 extends over 13 amino acids. Deletions cut 3 bases from V and 5 bases from J, with 10 bases between.

This clone was detected a few times. The chain couples TRBV4-1 to TRBJ1-2; D is unclear. Per germline, CDR1 MGHRA and CDR2 YSYEKL. The CDR3 is made up of 15 amino acids. Trimming cost V 0 bases and J 3 bases, with 11 bases left between them. CDR3 nucleotide sequence: TGCGCCAGCAGCCAAGACCGGGGAGTCGACTATGGCTACACCTTC. Protein sequence: CASSQDRGVDYGYTF.

This clone was seen just once. This chain uses TRBV5-6 with TRBJ1-1; D remains unclear. This CDR3 has 15 residues. The V end lost 4 bases, the J end lost 4 bases, and 17 bases lay between the germline ends. CDR1 and CDR2 (germline): SGHDT, YYEEEE. The CDR3 DNA reads TGTGCCAGCAGCCGATATGCTTCTGCGGGCACTGAAGCTTTCTTT. Its translation is CASSRYASAGTEAFF.